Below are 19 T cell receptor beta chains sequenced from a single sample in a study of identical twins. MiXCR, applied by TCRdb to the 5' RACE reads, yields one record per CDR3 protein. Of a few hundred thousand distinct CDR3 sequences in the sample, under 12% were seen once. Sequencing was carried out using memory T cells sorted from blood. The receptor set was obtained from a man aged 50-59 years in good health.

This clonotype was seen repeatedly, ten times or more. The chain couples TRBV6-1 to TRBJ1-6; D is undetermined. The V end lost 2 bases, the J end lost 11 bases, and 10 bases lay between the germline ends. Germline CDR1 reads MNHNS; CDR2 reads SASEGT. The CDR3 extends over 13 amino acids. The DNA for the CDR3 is TGTGCCAGCAGTGAAATGGGATTAACACCCCTCCACTTT. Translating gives CASSEMGLTPLHF.

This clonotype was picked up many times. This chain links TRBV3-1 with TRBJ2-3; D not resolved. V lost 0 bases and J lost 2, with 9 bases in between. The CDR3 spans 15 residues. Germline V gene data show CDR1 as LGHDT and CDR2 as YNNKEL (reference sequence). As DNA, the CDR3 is TGTGCCAGCAGCCAAGATGGGTCCTTCACAGATACGCAGTATTTT. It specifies CASSQDGSFTDTQYF.

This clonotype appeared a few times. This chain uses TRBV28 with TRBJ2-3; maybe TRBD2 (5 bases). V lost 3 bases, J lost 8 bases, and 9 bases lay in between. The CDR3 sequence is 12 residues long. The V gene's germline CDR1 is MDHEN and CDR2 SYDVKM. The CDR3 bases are TGTGCCAGCAGTTTCGTAGCGAGTACGCAGTATTTT. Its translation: CASSFVASTQYF.

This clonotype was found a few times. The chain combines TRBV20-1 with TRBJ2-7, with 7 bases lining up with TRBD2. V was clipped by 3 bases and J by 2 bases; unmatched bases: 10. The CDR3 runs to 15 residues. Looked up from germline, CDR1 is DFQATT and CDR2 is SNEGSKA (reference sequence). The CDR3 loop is CSASPSSGPTYEQYF. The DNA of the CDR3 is TGCAGTGCTAGCCCCAGTAGCGGGCCTACCTACGAGCAGTACTTC.

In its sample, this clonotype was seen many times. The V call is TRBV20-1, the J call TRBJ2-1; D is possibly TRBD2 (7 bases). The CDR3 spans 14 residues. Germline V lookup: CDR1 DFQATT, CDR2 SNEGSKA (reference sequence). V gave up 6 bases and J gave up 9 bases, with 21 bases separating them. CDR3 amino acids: CSASTDGGLGEQFF. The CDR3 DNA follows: TGCAGTGCCTCGACCGACGGGGGGCTGGGTGAGCAGTTCTTC.

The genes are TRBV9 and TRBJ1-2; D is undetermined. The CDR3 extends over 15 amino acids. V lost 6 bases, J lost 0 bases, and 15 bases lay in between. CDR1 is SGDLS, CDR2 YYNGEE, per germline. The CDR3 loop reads CASTLRADPNYGYTF. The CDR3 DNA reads TGTGCCAGCACCCTACGGGCGGACCCTAACTATGGCTACACCTTC.

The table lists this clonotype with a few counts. The CDR3 here is CASQGGGGPQHF. The CDR3 region has the DNA TGTGCCTCCCAGGGAGGGGGGGGGCCCCAGCATTTT. The chain uses TRBV12-3 or TRBV12-4 and TRBJ1-5; D is perhaps TRBD1 (6 bases). Trimming removed 11 bases at V and 9 bases at J, with 17 bases between. The CDR3 runs to 12 residues.

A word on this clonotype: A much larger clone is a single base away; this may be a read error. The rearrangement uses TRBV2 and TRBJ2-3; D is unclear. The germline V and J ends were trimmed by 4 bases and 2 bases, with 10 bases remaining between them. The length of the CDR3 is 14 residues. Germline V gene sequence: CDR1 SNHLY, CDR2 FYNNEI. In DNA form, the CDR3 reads TGTGCCAGCAGTGTCCCCTCATTCACAGATACGCAGTATTTT. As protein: CASSVPSFTDTQYF.

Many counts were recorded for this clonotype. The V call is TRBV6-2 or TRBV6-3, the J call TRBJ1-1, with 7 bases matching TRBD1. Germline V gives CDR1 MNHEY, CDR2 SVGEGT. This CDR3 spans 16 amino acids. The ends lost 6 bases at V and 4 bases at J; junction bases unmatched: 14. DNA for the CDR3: TGTGCCAGCAGCCACCGCAACACAGGGGCCCTCACTGAAGCTTTCTTT. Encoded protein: CASSHRNTGALTEAFF.

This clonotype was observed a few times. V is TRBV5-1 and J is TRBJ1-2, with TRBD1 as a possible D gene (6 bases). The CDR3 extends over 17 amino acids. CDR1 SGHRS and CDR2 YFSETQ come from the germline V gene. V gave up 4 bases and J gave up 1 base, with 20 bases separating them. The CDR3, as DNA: TGCGCCAGCAGCAAGCGTTCAGGGGCGTTTTTTAACTATGGCTACACCTTC. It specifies CASSKRSGAFFNYGYTF.

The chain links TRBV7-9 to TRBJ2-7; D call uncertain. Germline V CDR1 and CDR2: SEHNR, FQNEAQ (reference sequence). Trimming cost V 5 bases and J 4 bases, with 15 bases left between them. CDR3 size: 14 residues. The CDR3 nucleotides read TGTGCCAGCAGCCCAGCGTCTGTCGGGTACGAGCAGTACTTC. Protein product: CASSPASVGYEQYF.

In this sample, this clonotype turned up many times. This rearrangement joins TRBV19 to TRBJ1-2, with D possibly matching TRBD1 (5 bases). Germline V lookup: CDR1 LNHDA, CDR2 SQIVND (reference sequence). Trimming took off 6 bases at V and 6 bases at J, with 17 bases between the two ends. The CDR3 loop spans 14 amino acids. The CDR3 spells CASSRRGQIDGYTF. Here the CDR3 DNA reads TGTGCCAGTAGCCGTCGCGGACAAATCGATGGCTACACCTTC.

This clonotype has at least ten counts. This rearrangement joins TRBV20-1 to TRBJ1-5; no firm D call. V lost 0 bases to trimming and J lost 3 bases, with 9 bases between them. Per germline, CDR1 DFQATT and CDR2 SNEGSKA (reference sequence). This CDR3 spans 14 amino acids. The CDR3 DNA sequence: TGCAGTGCTAGAGATTGGCCAGACAATCAGCCCCAGCATTTT. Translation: CSARDWPDNQPQHF.

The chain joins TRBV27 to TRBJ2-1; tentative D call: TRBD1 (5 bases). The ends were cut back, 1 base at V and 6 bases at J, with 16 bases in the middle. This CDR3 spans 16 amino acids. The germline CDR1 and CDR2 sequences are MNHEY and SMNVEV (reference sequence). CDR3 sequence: CASSLLGRGPPNEQFF. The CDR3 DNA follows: TGTGCCAGCAGTTTATTGGGTAGGGGCCCCCCCAATGAGCAGTTCTTC.

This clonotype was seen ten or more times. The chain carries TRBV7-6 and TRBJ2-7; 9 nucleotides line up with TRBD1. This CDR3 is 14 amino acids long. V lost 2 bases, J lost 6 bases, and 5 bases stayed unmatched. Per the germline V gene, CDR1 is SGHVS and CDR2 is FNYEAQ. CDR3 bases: TGTGCCAGCAGCTTACTAGGGACAGGGCCCGAGCAGTACTTC. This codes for CASSLLGTGPEQYF.

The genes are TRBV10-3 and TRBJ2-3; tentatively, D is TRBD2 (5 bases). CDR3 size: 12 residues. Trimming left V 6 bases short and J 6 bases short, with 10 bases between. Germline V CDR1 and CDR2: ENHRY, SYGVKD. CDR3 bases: TGTGCCATCAGCTCTAGCTTTGATACGCAGTATTTT. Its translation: CAISSSFDTQYF.

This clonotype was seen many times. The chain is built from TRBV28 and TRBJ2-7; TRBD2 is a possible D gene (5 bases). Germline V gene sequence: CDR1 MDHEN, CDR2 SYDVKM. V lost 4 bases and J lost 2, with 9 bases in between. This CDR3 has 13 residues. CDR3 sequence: CASSSATTYEQYF. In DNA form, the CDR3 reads TGTGCCAGCAGTTCGGCGACTACCTACGAGCAGTACTTC.

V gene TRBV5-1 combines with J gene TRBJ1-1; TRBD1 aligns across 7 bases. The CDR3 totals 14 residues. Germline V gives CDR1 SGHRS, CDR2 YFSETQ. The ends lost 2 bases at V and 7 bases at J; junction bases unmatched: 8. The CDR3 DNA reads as TGCGCCAGCAGCTTCCTGACAGGGCGGGGTGAAGCTTTCTTT. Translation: CASSFLTGRGEAFF.

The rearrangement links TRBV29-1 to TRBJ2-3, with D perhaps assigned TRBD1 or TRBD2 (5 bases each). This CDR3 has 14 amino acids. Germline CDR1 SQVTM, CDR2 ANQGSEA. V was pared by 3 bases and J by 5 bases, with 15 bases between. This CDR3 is CSVDRGRIEDTQYF. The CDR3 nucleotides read TGCAGCGTTGACCGGGGCAGGATAGAAGATACGCAGTATTTT.